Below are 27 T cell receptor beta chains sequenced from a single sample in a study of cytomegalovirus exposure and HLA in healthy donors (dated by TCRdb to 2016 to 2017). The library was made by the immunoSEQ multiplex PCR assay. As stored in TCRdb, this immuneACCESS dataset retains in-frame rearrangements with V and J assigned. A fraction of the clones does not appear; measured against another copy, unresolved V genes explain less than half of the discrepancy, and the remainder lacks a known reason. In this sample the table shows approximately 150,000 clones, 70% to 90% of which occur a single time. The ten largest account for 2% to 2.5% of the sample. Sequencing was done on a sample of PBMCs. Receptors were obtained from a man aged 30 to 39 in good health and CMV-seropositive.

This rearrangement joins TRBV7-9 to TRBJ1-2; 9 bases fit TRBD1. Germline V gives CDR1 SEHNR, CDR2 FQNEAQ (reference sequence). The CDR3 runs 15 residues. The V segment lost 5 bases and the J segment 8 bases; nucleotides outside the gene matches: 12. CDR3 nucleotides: TGTGCCAGCAGCCCCCACCGGGACAGGGTGGAGGGCTACACCTTC. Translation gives CASSPHRDRVEGYTF.

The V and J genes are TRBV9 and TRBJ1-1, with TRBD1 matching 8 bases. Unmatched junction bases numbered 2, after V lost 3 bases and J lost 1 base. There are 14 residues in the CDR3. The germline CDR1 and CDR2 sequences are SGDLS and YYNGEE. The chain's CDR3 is CASSGGQGNTEAFF. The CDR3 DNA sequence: TGTGCCAGCAGCGGAGGACAGGGGAACACTGAAGCTTTCTTT.

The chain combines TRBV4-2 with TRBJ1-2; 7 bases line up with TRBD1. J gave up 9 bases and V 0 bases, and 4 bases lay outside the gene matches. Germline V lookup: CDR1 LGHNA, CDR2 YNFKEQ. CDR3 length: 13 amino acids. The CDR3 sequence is CASSQEARGRYTF. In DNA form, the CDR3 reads TGTGCCAGCAGCCAAGAGGCGAGGGGGCGCTACACCTTC.

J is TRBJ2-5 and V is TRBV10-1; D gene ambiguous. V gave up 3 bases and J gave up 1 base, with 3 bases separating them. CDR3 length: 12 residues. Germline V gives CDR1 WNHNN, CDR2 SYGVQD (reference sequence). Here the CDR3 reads CASSDLQETQYF. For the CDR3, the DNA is TGCGCCAGCAGTGACCTCCAAGAGACCCAGTACTTC.

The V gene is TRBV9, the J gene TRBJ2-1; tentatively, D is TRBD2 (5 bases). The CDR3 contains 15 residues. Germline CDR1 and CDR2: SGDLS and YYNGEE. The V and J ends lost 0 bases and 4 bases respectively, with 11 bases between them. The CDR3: CASSVEGGPYNEQFF. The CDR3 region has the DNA TGTGCCAGCAGCGTAGAGGGCGGGCCGTACAATGAGCAGTTCTTC. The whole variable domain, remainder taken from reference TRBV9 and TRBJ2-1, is DSGVTQTPKHLITATGQRVTLRCSPRSGDLSVYWYQQSLDQGLQFLIQYYNGEERAKGNILERFSAQQFPDLHSELNLSSLELGDSALYFCASSVEGGPYNEQFFGPGTRLTVL.

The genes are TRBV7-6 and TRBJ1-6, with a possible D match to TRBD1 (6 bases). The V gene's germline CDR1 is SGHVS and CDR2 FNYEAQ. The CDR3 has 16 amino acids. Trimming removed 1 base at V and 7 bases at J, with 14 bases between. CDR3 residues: CASSLGGGLGNSPLHF. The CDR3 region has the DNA TGTGCCAGCAGCTTAGGAGGGGGTCTGGGAAATTCACCCCTCCACTTT.

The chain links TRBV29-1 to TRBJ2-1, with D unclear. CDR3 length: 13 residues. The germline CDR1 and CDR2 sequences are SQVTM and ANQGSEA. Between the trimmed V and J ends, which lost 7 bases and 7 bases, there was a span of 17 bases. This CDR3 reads CSAVLGLGNEQFF. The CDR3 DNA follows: TGCAGCGCCGTTCTAGGCCTGGGTAATGAGCAGTTCTTC.

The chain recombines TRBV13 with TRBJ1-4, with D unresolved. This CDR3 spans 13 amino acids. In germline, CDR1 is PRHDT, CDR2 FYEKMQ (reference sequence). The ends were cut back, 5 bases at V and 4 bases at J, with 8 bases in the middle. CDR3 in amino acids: CASSLRINEKLFF. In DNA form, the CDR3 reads TGTGCCAGCAGCCTCAGGATTAATGAAAAACTGTTTTTT.

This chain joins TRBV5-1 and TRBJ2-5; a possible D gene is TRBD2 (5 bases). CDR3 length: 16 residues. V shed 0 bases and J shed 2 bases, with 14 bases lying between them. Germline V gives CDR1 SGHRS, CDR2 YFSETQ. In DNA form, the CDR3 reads TGCGCCAGCAGCTTGGTAGCAGGAGGTGTTCAAGAGACCCAGTACTTC. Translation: CASSLVAGGVQETQYF.

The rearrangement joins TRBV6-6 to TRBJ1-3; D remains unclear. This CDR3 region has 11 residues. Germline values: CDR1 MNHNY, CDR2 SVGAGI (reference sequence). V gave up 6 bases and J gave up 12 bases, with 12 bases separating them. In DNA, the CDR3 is TGTGCCAGCAGCACCGGAGATGGCATATATTTT. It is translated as CASSTGDGIYF.

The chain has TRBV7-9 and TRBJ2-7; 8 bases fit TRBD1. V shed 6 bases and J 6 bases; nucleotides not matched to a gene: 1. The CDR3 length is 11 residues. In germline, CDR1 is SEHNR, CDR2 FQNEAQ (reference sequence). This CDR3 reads CASRGTGEQYF. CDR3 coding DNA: TGTGCCAGCAGGGGGACAGGCGAGCAGTACTTC. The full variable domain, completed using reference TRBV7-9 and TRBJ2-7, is DTGVSQNPRHKITKRGQNVTFRCDPISEHNRLYWYRQTLGQGPEFLTYFQNEAQLEKSRLLSDRFSAERPKGSFSTLEIQRTEQGDSAMYLCASRGTGEQYFGPGTRLTVT.

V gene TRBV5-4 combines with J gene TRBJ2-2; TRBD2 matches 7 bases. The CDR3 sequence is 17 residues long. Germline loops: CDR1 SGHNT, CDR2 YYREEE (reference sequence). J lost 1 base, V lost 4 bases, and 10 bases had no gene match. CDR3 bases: TGTGCCAGCAGCCCGCAGCGGGGCCTGGGGAACACCGGGGAGCTGTTTTTT. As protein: CASSPQRGLGNTGELFF.

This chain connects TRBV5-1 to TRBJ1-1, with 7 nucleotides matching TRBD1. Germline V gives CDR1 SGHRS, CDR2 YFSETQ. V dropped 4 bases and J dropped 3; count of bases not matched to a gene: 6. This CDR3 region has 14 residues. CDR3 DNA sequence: TGCGCCAGCAGCCCGGGACAGAGCTACACTGAAGCTTTCTTT. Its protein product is CASSPGQSYTEAFF.

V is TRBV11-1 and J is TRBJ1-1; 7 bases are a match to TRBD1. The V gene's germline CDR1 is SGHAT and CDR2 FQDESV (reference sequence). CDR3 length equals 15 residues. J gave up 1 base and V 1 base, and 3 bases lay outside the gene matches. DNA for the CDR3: TGTGCCAGCAGCTTAGGACAGGGAGGGAACACTGAAGCTTTCTTT. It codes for CASSLGQGGNTEAFF.

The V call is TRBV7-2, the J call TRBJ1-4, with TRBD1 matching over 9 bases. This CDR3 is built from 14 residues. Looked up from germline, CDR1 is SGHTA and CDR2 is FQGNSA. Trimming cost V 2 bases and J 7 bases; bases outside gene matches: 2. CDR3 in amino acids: CASSLRQGGEKLFF. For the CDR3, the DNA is TGTGCCAGCAGCTTACGACAGGGGGGTGAAAAACTGTTTTTT.

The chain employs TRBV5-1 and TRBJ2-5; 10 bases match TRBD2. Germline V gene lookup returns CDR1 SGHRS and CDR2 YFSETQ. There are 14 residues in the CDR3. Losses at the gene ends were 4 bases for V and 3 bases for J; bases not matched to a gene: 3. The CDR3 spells CASSIAGGEETQYF. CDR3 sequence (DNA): TGCGCCAGCAGCATAGCGGGGGGAGAAGAGACCCAGTACTTC.

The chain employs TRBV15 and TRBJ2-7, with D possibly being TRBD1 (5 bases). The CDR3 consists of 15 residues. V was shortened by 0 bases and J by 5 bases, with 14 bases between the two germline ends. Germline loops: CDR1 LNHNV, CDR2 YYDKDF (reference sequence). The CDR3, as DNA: TGTGCCACCAGCAGAGAGATGACAGACCTGGACGAGCAGTACTTC. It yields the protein CATSREMTDLDEQYF.

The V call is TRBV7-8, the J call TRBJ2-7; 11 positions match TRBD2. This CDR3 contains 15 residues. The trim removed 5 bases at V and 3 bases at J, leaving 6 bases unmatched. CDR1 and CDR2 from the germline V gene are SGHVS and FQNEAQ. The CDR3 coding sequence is TGTGCCAGCAGCCAAAATAGCGGGGGGGTCTACGAGCAGTACTTC. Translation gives CASSQNSGGVYEQYF.

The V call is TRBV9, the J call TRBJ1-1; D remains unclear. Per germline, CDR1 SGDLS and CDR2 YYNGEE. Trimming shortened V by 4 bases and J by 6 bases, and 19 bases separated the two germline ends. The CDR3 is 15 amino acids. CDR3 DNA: TGTGCCAGCAGCCCCCCCCTCGTCGGGAGGTCTGAAGCTTTCTTT. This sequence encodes CASSPPLVGRSEAFF.

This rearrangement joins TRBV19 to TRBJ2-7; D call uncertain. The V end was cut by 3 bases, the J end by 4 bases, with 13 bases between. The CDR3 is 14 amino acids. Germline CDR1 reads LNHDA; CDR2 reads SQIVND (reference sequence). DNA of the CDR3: TGTGCCAGTAGTATCGAGGCCGCCACTTACGAGCAGTACTTC. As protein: CASSIEAATYEQYF.

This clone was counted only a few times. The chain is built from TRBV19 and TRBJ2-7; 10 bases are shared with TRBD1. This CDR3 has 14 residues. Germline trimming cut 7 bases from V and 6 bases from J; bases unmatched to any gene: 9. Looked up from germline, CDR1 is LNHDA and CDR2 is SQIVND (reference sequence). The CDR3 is CASTNPTGGFEQYF. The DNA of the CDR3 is TGTGCCAGTACCAATCCGACAGGGGGCTTCGAGCAGTACTTC.

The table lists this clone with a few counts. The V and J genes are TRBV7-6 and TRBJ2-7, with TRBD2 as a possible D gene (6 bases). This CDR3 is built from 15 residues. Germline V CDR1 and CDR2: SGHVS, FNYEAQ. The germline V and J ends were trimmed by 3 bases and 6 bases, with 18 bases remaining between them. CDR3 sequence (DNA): TGTGCCAGCAGCTTCGCCCTAGGAGAGGGAGGCGAGCAGTACTTC. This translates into CASSFALGEGGEQYF.

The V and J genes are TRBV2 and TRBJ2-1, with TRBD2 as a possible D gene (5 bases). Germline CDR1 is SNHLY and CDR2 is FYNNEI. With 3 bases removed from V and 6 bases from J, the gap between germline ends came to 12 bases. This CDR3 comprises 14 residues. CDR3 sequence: CASSDPVLANEQFF. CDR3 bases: TGTGCCAGCAGTGACCCGGTCCTAGCCAATGAGCAGTTCTTC. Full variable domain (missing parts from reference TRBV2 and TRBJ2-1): EPEVTQTPSHQVTQMGQEVILRCVPISNHLYFYWYRQILGQKVEFLVSFYNNEISEKSEIFDDQFSVERPDGSNFTLKIRSTKLEDSAMYFCASSDPVLANEQFFGPGTRLTVL.

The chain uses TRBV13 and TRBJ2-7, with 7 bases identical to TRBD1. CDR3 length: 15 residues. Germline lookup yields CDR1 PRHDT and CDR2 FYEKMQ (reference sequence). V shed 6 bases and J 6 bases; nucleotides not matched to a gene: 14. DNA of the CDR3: TGTGCCAGCAGACCGTGGGGACAGACGGGTTCCGAGCAGTACTTC. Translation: CASRPWGQTGSEQYF. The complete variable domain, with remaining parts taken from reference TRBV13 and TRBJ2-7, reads AAGVIQSPRHLIKEKRETATLKCYPIPRHDTVYWYQQGPGQDPQFLISFYEKMQSDKGSIPDRFSAQQFSDYHSELNMSSLELGDSALYFCASRPWGQTGSEQYFGPGTRLTVT.

The CDR3 sequence: CASNRGRGTYGYTF. The CDR3 coding sequence is TGTGCCAGCAACCGAGGTAGGGGGACCTATGGCTACACCTTC. The gene calls are TRBV9 and TRBJ1-2; TRBD1 might be the D (6 bases). The germline gives CDR1 SGDLS, CDR2 YYNGEE. The CDR3 spans 14 residues. V lost 6 bases to trimming and J lost 4 bases, with 16 bases between them.

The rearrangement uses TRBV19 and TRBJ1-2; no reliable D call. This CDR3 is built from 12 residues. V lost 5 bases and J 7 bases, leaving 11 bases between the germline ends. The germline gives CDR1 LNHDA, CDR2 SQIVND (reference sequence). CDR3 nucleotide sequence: TGTGCCAGTAGTTCGGGAGGTCTTGGCTACACCTTC. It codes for CASSSGGLGYTF.

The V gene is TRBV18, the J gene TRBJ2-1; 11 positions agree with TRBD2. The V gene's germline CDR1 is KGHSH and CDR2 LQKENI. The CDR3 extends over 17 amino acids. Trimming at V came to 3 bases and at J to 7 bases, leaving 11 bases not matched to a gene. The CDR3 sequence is CASSPPELAGAVNEQFF. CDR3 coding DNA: TGTGCCAGCTCACCCCCCGAACTAGCGGGGGCTGTGAATGAGCAGTTCTTC. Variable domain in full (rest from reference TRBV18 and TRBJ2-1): NAGVMQNPRHLVRRRGQEARLRCSPMKGHSHVYWYRQLPEEGLKFMVYLQKENIIDESGMPKERFSAEFPKEGPSILRIQQVVRGDSAAYFCASSPPELAGAVNEQFFGPGTRLTVL.